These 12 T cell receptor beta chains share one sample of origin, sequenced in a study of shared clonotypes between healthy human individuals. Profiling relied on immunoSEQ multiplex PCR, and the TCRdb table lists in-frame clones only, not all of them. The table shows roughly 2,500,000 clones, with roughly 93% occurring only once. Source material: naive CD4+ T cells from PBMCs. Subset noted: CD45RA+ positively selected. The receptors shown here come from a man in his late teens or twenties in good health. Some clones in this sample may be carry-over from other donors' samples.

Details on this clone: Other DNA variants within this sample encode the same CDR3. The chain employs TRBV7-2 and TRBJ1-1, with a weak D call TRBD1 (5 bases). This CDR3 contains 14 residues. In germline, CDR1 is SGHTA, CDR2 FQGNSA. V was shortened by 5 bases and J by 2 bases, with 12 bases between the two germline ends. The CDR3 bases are TGTGCCAGCAGCCCAGGGACGGCTAACACTGAAGCTTTCTTT. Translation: CASSPGTANTEAFF.

Here the CDR3 DNA reads TGTGCCAGCAGTTGGACAGGGAATTTCTACGAGCAGTACTTC. Residues: CASSWTGNFYEQYF. This chain joins TRBV27 and TRBJ2-7; 8 bases match TRBD1. With V trimmed by 4 bases and J by 3 bases, 5 bases remained unmatched. The CDR3 contains 14 residues. Germline V lookup: CDR1 MNHEY, CDR2 SMNVEV (reference sequence).

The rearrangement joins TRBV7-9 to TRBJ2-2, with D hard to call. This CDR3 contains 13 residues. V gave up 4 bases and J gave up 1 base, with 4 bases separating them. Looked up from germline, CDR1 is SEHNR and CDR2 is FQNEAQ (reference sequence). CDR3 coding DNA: TGTGCCAGCAGCTATCAGAACACCGGGGAGCTGTTTTTT. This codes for CASSYQNTGELFF.

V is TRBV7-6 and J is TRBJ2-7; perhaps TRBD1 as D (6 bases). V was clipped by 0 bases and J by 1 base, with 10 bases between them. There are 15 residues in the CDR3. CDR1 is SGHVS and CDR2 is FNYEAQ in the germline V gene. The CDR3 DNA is TGTGCCAGCAGCTTAGCTACAGGGTCTTCCTACGAGCAGTACTTC. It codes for CASSLATGSSYEQYF. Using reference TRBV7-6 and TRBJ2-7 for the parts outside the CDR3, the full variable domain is GAGVSQSPRYKVTKRGQDVALRCDPISGHVSLYWYRQALGQGPEFLTYFNYEAQQDKSGLPNDRFSAERPEGSISTLTIQRTEQRDSAMYRCASSLATGSSYEQYFGPGTRLTVT.

Here the CDR3 reads CASGEELGGYEQYF. As DNA, the CDR3 is TGTGCCAGCGGAGAAGAGCTCGGAGGCTACGAGCAGTACTTC. The chain carries TRBV28 and TRBJ2-7; D is possibly TRBD2 (5 bases). The V end lost 8 bases, the J end lost 3 bases, and 17 bases lay between the germline ends. CDR3 length equals 14 residues. The germline CDR1 and CDR2 sequences are MDHEN and SYDVKM.

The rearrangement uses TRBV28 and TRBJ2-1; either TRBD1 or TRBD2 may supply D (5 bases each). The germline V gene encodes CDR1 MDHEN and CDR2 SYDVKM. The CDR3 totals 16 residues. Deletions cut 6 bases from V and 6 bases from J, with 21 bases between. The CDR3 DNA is TGTGCCAGCAGCGAGGCCGGGACCCCGGGGTTCAATGAGCAGTTCTTC. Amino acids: CASSEAGTPGFNEQFF.

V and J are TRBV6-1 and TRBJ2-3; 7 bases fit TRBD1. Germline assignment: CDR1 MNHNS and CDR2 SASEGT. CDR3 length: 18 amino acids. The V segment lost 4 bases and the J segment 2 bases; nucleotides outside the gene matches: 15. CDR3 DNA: TGTGCCAGCAGTGCATATGAACGACAGGGTTATAACACAGATACGCAGTATTTT. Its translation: CASSAYERQGYNTDTQYF.

This CDR3 reads CASSVARQGYRGYTF. For the CDR3, the DNA is TGTGCCAGCAGCGTAGCCAGACAGGGGTATCGAGGCTACACCTTC. This chain links TRBV9 with TRBJ1-2, with 8 bases aligning to TRBD1. The CDR3 has 15 residues. Germline CDR1 and CDR2: SGDLS and YYNGEE. J lost 8 bases, V lost 0 bases, and 9 bases had no gene match. Supplemented by reference TRBV9 and TRBJ1-2, the full variable domain reads DSGVTQTPKHLITATGQRVTLRCSPRSGDLSVYWYQQSLDQGLQFLIQYYNGEERAKGNILERFSAQQFPDLHSELNLSSLELGDSALYFCASSVARQGYRGYTFGSGTRLTVV.

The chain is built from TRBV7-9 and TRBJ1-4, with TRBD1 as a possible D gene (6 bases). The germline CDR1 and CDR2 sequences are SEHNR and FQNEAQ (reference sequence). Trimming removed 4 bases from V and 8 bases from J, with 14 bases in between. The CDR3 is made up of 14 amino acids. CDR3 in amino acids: CASSSIGGGEKLFF. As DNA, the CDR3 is TGTGCCAGCAGCTCCATAGGAGGGGGAGAAAAACTGTTTTTT. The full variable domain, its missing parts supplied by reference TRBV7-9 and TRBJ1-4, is DTGVSQNPRHKITKRGQNVTFRCDPISEHNRLYWYRQTLGQGPEFLTYFQNEAQLEKSRLLSDRFSAERPKGSFSTLEIQRTEQGDSAMYLCASSSIGGGEKLFFGSGTQLSVL.

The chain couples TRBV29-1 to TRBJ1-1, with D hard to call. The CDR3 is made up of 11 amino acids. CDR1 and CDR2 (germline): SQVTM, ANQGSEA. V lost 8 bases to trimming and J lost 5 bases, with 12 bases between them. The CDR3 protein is CSPTLDTEAFF. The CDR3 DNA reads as TGCAGCCCCACCCTGGATACTGAAGCTTTCTTT.

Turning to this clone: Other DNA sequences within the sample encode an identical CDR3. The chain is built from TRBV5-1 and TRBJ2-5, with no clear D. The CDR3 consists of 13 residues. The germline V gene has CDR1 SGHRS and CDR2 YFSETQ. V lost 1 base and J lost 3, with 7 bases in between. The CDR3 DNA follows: TGCGCCAGCAGCTTGCCTGGAGAAGAGACCCAGTACTTC. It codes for CASSLPGEETQYF.

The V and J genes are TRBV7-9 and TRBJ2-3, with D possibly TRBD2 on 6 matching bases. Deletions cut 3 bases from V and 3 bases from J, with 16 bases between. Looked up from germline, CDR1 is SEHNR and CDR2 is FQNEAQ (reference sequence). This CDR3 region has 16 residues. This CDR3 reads CASSFPGKEGTDTQYF. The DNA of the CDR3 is TGTGCCAGCAGCTTTCCGGGAAAGGAGGGGACAGATACGCAGTATTTT. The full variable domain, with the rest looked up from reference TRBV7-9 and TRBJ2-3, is DTGVSQNPRHKITKRGQNVTFRCDPISEHNRLYWYRQTLGQGPEFLTYFQNEAQLEKSRLLSDRFSAERPKGSFSTLEIQRTEQGDSAMYLCASSFPGKEGTDTQYFGPGTRLTVL.